A single sample is the source of the 13 T cell receptor beta chains below, sequenced in a study of T cell responses to AZD1222 COVID-19 vaccine. TCRdb keeps only in-frame clones here, not all; method: immunoSEQ multiplex PCR. The sample yields over 120,000 clones, 90% to 95% seen once. Sample: peripheral blood, taken after recovery from COVID-19. All receptors derive from an adult who had recovered from COVID-19.

In its sample, this clone was seen once. CDR3 in amino acids: CASSAQSTGELFF. The DNA of the CDR3 is TGTGCCAGCAGCGCGCAGAGTACCGGGGAGCTGTTTTTT. The chain carries TRBV28 and TRBJ2-2, with unresolved D. Germline V gives CDR1 MDHEN, CDR2 SYDVKM. The CDR3 extends over 13 amino acids. V was shortened by 6 bases and J by 5 bases, with 10 bases between the two germline ends.

The rearrangement uses TRBV12-3 or TRBV12-4 and TRBJ1-1; TRBD1 aligns across 7 bases. This CDR3 contains 12 residues. Trimming at V came to 6 bases and at J to 10 bases, leaving 8 bases not matched to a gene. This chain's CDR3 is CASSPDRLAAFF. CDR3 sequence (DNA): TGTGCCAGCAGCCCGGACAGGCTGGCAGCTTTCTTT.

The rearrangement uses TRBV30 and TRBJ2-2; D tentatively fits TRBD1 or TRBD2 (5 bases each). This CDR3 comprises 14 residues. V shed 5 bases and J shed 7 bases, with 17 bases lying between them. Germline CDR1 GTSNPN, CDR2 SVGIG (reference sequence). The CDR3 DNA reads TGTGCCTGGGGGGGACGGGCGTCGAGCGGGGAGCTGTTTTTT. This gives the protein CAWGGRASSGELFF.

The V gene is TRBV5-1, the J gene TRBJ2-7; 9 nucleotides match TRBD1. Germline trimming cut 2 bases from V and 1 base from J; bases unmatched to any gene: 1. Germline CDR1 SGHRS, CDR2 YFSETQ. CDR3 length equals 14 residues. In DNA, the CDR3 is TGCGCCAGCAGCTTCGACAGGGGGTCCTACGAGCAGTACTTC. Its translation: CASSFDRGSYEQYF.

V is TRBV19 and J is TRBJ1-5; D unclear. Trimming took off 1 base at V and 4 bases at J, with 2 bases between the two ends. Germline lookup yields CDR1 LNHDA and CDR2 SQIVND (reference sequence). This CDR3 region has 12 residues. The CDR3 nucleotides are TGTGCCAGTAGTATAGGTAATCAGCCCCAGCATTTT. This encodes CASSIGNQPQHF.

The V and J genes are TRBV28 and TRBJ2-7; weak D call: TRBD1 (6 bases). Germline V CDR1 and CDR2: MDHEN, SYDVKM. The V end was cut by 3 bases, the J end by 6 bases, with 18 bases between. This CDR3 has 15 amino acids. CDR3 in amino acids: CASSLPDRLGSEQYF. CDR3 coding DNA: TGTGCCAGCAGTTTGCCTGACAGGTTAGGTTCCGAGCAGTACTTC.

The rearrangement joins TRBV2 to TRBJ2-3, with D unclear. The germline CDR1 and CDR2 sequences are SNHLY and FYNNEI. The CDR3 has 15 residues. V lost 3 bases to trimming and J lost 4 bases, with 14 bases between them. The CDR3 nucleotides read TGTGCCAGCAGTGAGGTCCCCGCGCGGCCAGATACGCAGTATTTT. Encoded protein: CASSEVPARPDTQYF.

To note about this clone: Other DNA sequences in the sample encode the same CDR3. The rearrangement links TRBV29-1 to TRBJ2-5; no reliable D call. The CDR3 covers 10 residues. The ends were cut back, 6 bases at V and 1 base at J, with 3 bases in the middle. Germline values: CDR1 SQVTM, CDR2 ANQGSEA. The CDR3 loop is CSVAQETQYF. In nucleotides, the CDR3 is TGCAGCGTGGCCCAAGAGACCCAGTACTTC.

The chain couples TRBV28 to TRBJ2-3, with 10 bases matching TRBD1. V lost 4 bases, J lost 3 bases, and 4 bases stayed unmatched. The CDR3 has 15 residues. Germline assignment: CDR1 MDHEN and CDR2 SYDVKM. The CDR3 region has the DNA TGTGCCAGCAGTTACGGACAGGGGGAAACAGATACGCAGTATTTT. Translation gives CASSYGQGETDTQYF. The variable domain in full, with the rest retrieved from reference TRBV28 and TRBJ2-3, is DVKVTQSSRYLVKRTGEKVFLECVQDMDHENMFWYRQDPGLGLRLIYFSYDVKMKEKGDIPEGYSVSREKKERFSLILESASTNQTSMYLCASSYGQGETDTQYFGPGTRLTVL.

This clone appeared a few times. DNA for the CDR3: TGTGCCAGCAGGAGTGCGACAGGGAGTGTAGAGGAGCAGTACTTC. This encodes CASRSATGSVEEQYF. This chain links TRBV2 with TRBJ2-7, with 7 bases lining up with TRBD1. Looked up from germline, CDR1 is SNHLY and CDR2 is FYNNEI. Losses at the gene ends were 6 bases for V and 7 bases for J; bases not matched to a gene: 15. CDR3 length equals 15 residues.

The rearrangement joins TRBV6-5 to TRBJ1-1, with 8 bases matching TRBD1. This CDR3 region has 15 residues. V shed 2 bases and J 5 bases; nucleotides not matched to a gene: 7. Per the germline V gene, CDR1 is MNHEY and CDR2 is SVGAGI. CDR3 residues: CASSYEPGGLTEAFF. The CDR3 coding sequence is TGTGCCAGCAGTTACGAGCCAGGGGGCTTGACTGAAGCTTTCTTT.

The V gene is TRBV21-1, the J gene TRBJ2-7; the table's D call of TRBD1 was not tested on the DNA. TRBV21-1 is a pseudogene segment. The CDR3 has 15 amino acids. CDR3 DNA sequence: TGTGCCAGCAGCAATGGACAGGGGGCCGCCTACGAGCAGTACTTC. It yields the protein CASSNGQGAAYEQYF.

The chain joins TRBV11-2 to TRBJ2-1, with unresolved D. CDR3 length: 16 residues. V lost 5 bases and J lost 0, with 14 bases in between. Germline V gene lookup returns CDR1 SGHAT and CDR2 FQNNGV. The CDR3 is CASSVYYLVSYNEQFF. Written as DNA, the CDR3 is TGTGCCAGCAGCGTCTACTACTTGGTCTCCTACAATGAGCAGTTCTTC.